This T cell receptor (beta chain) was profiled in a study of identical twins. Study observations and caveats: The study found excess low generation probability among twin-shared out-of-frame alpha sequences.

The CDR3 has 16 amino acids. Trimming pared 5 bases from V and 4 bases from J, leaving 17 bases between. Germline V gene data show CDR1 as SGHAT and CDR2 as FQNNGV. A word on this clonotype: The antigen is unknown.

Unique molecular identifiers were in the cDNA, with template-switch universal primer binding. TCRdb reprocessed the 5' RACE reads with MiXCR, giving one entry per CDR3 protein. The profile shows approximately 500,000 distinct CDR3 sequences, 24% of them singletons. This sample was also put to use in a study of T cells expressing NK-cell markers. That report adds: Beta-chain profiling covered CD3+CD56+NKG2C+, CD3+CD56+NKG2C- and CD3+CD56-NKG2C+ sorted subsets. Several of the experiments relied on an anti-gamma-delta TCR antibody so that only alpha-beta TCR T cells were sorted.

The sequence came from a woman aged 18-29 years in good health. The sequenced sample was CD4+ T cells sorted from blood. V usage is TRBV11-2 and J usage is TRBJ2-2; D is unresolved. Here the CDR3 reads CASSPIFGYSTGELFF. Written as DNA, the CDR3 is TGTGCCAGCAGCCCAATCTTCGGGTATAGCACCGGGGAGCTGTTTTTT.